Presented here are 8 T cell receptor beta chains from one specimen sequenced in a study of beta chain features in type 1 diabetes. TCRB transcripts that were expressed got sequenced, as all of the isolated RNA had been reverse transcribed. TCRdb's table, derived via immunoSEQ multiplex PCR, lists solely in-frame clones and lacks some. In the table there are about 900,000 clones, about a sixth of which are singletons. Sequenced: naive CD4+ T cells from blood. The receptors originated from a woman aged 18-29 years in good health.

This chain connects TRBV7-3 to TRBJ2-5; D is undetermined. V was trimmed by 8 bases and J by 5 bases, leaving 15 bases between them. This CDR3 is built from 13 residues. Germline lookup yields CDR1 SGHTA and CDR2 FQGTGA. CDR3 nucleotides: TGTGCCAGCCGGGCCCCCAACGAGGAGACCCAGTACTTC. It encodes CASRAPNEETQYF.

This clone was observed a handful of times. The chain recombines TRBV14 with TRBJ2-1; 12 nucleotides match TRBD2. The CDR3 consists of 17 residues. J lost 4 bases, V lost 3 bases, and 7 bases had no gene match. Germline V gives CDR1 SGHDN, CDR2 FVKESK. Written as DNA, the CDR3 is TGTGCCAGCAGCCACCTACGCGGACTAGCGGGATACAATGAGCAGTTCTTC. It specifies CASSHLRGLAGYNEQFF.

The rearrangement uses TRBV4-3 and TRBJ2-2, with TRBD1 identical over 10 bases. The germline V gene has CDR1 LGHNA and CDR2 YSLEER. The V segment lost 2 bases and the J segment 0 bases; nucleotides outside the gene matches: 9. This CDR3 is 19 amino acids long. CDR3 bases: TGCGCCAGCAGCCAAAAGACGGGACAGGGGTTTGCGAACACCGGGGAGCTGTTTTTT. This codes for CASSQKTGQGFANTGELFF.

The J gene is TRBJ2-1, the V gene TRBV6-5; D may be TRBD1 or TRBD2 (5 bases each). This CDR3 has 15 amino acids. Trimming took 6 bases from V and 4 from J, leaving 16 bases between them. The V gene's germline CDR1 is MNHEY and CDR2 SVGAGI. This CDR3 is CASSPMGWGYNEQFF. DNA of the CDR3: TGTGCCAGCAGCCCAATGGGGTGGGGGTACAATGAGCAGTTCTTC.

This clone has more than one count but fewer than ten. V is TRBV2 and J is TRBJ1-2; 9 bases agree with TRBD1. V trimming: 6 bases; J trimming: 6 bases; junction bases outside the gene matches: 14. CDR1 is SNHLY and CDR2 is FYNNEI in the germline V gene. The CDR3 runs to 16 residues. For the CDR3, the DNA is TGTGCCAGCAGGGACCCCCGGACAGGGGCTGGAGATGGCTACACCTTC. As protein: CASRDPRTGAGDGYTF.

The chain has TRBV11-2 and TRBJ2-5, with 11 bases aligning to TRBD2. The CDR3 spans 16 residues. Germline V gene lookup returns CDR1 SGHAT and CDR2 FQNNGV. J was trimmed by 2 bases and V by 3 bases; bases with no gene match: 5. This chain's CDR3 is CASSFRLAGLQETQYF. CDR3 DNA: TGTGCCAGCAGCTTTCGACTAGCGGGACTACAAGAGACCCAGTACTTC.

The chain couples TRBV15 to TRBJ2-7; 7 nucleotides match TRBD2. CDR1 and CDR2 from the germline V gene are LNHNV and YYDKDF (reference sequence). This CDR3 is built from 16 residues. Trimming removed 1 base from V and 1 base from J; junction bases left unmatched: 7. As DNA, the CDR3 is TGTGCCACCAGCAGAGGAGGCGGGAGCACTTCCTACGAGCAGTACTTC. Protein product: CATSRGGGSTSYEQYF. The complete variable domain, with remaining parts taken from reference TRBV15 and TRBJ2-7, reads DAMVIQNPRYQVTQFGKPVTLSCSQTLNHNVMYWYQQKSSQAPKLLFHYYDKDFNNEADTPDNFQSRRPNTSFCFLDIRSPGLGDTAMYLCATSRGGGSTSYEQYFGPGTRLTVT.

This clone was seen a few times. This sequence joins TRBV7-6 and TRBJ2-2, with 11 positions matching TRBD2. The V and J ends lost 4 bases and 8 bases, in that order; junction bases with no gene match: 18. The CDR3 loop spans 19 amino acids. CDR1 is SGHVS and CDR2 is FNYEAQ in the germline V gene. Here the CDR3 DNA reads TGTGCCAGCAGCTCCCGGGTTCGACTAGCGGGGCACGCTGGGGGGGAGCTGTTTTTT. Its translation: CASSSRVRLAGHAGGELFF.